The rows below give T cell receptor beta chains drawn from one sample of a study of cytomegalovirus exposure and HLA in healthy donors. Profiled with immunoSEQ multiplex PCR; TCRdb holds only in-frame clones, not every one. Of 78,000 or so clones listed, 96% are singletons. The sample taken for sequencing was PBMCs. Source of these receptors: a man aged 18 to 35 in good health and CMV-seropositive. Both conserved end residues are trimmed from each CDR3. Only part of the rows carry a size: once, few, many, or a class if the clone is expanded.

>TRBV29-1|TRBJ1-2|NA
SVEDEGADGYT
>TRBV6-6|TRBJ2-7|NA
ASSYSTPGNEQY
>TRBV30|TRBJ2-2|NA
AWGLAGEPWSSGELF
>TRBV5-1|TRBJ2-2|NA
ASSLSAGESTGELF
>TRBV7-9|TRBJ2-1|once
ASSPPAARYNEQF
>TRBV28|TRBJ2-7|NA
ASSPGGGRIYEQY
>TRBV5-1|TRBJ2-7|NA
ASSGDLSSYEQY
>TRBV7-9|TRBJ2-5|NA
ASRDRGQFETQY
>TRBV10-3|TRBJ2-4|NA
AISSPARGKNIQY
>TRBV30|TRBJ2-7|NA
AWGDSTYEQY
>TRBV7-9|TRBJ2-5|NA
ASSQDRYSETQY
>TRBV10-2|TRBJ2-7|NA
ASSDPGLAGVEQY
>TRBV7-9|TRBJ2-1|NA
ASSYLAGEQF
>TRBV4-1|TRBJ1-4|NA
ASSPAGLREGKLF
>TRBV5-6|TRBJ1-1|NA
ASSLVLGQLNTEAF
>TRBV13|TRBJ2-5|NA
ASSLGRQGARETQY
>TRBV5-4|TRBJ1-1|once
ASSSGGTEAF
>TRBV28|TRBJ1-5|NA
ASSLLGTGSQPQH
>TRBV27|TRBJ1-1|NA
ASSLTLNTEAF
>TRBV28|TRBJ1-4|NA
ASSLGQENEKLF